This T cell receptor (beta chain) was sequenced during a study of CD8 T cells in ankylosing spondylitis. Study findings and constraints: Seemingly characteristic of ankylosing spondylitis blood was a TCR beta motif consisting of eight highly homologous variants. Disease-associated clones were reportedly significantly overrepresented in matched ankylosing spondylitis synovial fluid. Existing reports had already noted some motif variants in reactive arthritis synovial fluid and blood.

This clonotype was seen just once. Its antigen is unidentified. At one end the junction does not follow the germline gene, possibly because of a read error. As the method for making TCR beta libraries, quantitative 5'-RACE with molecular barcodes was used. TCRdb redid the calling of the 5' RACE reads with MiXCR, one entry per CDR3 protein. The sample includes approximately 200,000 distinct CDR3 sequences, approximately 13% seen only once; the top ten take approximately 11%. Germline V gene lookup returns CDR1 LNHNV and CDR2 YYDKDF (reference sequence). The CDR3 has 19 amino acids. The sequence came from a female donor with ankylosing spondylitis or in good health (not recorded which). The sequenced sample was blood, either unsorted or a sorted T cell fraction (not recorded which). This sequence joins TRBV15 and TRBJ1-1; tentative D call: TRBD1 (6 bases). CDR3 sequence reads: CATSRLSRGLRTENIEAFF. CDR3 bases: TGTGCCACCAGCAGACTTTCTCGGGGCCTACGGACAGAGAACATTGAAGCTTTCTTT.